This TCR beta chain was recorded in a study of blood T cells in healthy people across ages. This clonotype showed up just a few times. Its specificity is not known. Trimming removed 5 bases at V and 2 bases at J, with 10 bases between. Germline values: CDR1 MNHEY, CDR2 SMNVEV (reference sequence). This CDR3 is built from 14 residues. Findings and caveats of the study: Among T cells, TCR beta diversity per million cells dropped roughly linearly as age rose. Long-lived donors carried more naive CD4+ cells and greater diversity than aged donors. Naive and antigen-experienced cells could not be conclusively compared, given unsorted PBMCs.

They isolated at least 6 million PBMCs from each sample. Next came a second PCR, run for about 7 to 12 cycles, which used a sample-barcoded 5' primer along with a J-beta primer mix. One entry per CDR3 protein results from TCRdb running MiXCR on the 5' RACE reads. The sample yields about 760,000 distinct CDR3 sequences, around three fifths seen once. This sequence originates from a middle-aged man in good health. Source material: blood. This chain links TRBV27 with TRBJ1-5; D is perhaps TRBD1 (5 bases). Here the CDR3 reads CASSRGGGNQPQHF. CDR3 coding DNA: TGTGCCAGCAGTAGGGGTGGTGGCAATCAGCCCCAGCATTTT.